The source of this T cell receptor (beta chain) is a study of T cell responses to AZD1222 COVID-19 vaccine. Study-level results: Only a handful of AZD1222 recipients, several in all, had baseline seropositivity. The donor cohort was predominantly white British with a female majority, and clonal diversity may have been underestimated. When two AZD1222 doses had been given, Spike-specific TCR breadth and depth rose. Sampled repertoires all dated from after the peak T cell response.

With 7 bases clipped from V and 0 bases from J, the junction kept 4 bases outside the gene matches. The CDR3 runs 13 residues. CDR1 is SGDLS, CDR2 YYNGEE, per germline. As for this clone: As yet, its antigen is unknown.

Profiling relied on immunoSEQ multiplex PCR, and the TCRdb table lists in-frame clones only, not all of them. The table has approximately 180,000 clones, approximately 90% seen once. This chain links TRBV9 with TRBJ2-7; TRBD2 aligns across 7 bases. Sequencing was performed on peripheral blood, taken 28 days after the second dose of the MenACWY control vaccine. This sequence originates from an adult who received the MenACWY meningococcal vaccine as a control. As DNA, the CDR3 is TGTGCCAGCCCCCGCGGGAGCTCCTACGAGCAGTACTTC. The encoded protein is CASPRGSSYEQYF.